This is a list of T cell receptor beta chains from one sample in a study of control samples from healthy donors and cancer patients. TCRdb's copy holds only in-frame clones and misses some; the assay was immunoSEQ multiplex PCR. The sample holds 190,000 or so clones, over 80% seen once. The specimen sequenced was blood. The origin of the receptors is a man between 18 and 35 years old in good health. Each CDR3 is given with its conserved first and last residue. Fields, in order: D gene, V gene, clone size, J gene, CDR3 DNA, CDR3 protein. The D gene is left open where the match is weak. The size of a clone is reported for some rows only, either as once, few or many, or as a class for expanded clones.

d_gene: TRBD2; v_gene: TRBV5-1; abundance: -; j_gene: TRBJ2-7; CDR3nt: TGCGCCAGCTTTGCTGTAGCGGGGGCCTACGAGCAGTACTTC; CDR3aa: CASFAVAGAYEQYF
d_gene: -; v_gene: TRBV6-1; abundance: -; j_gene: TRBJ1-1; CDR3nt: TGTGCCAGCAGTGAGGACAGAACGAACACTGAAGCTTTCTTT; CDR3aa: CASSEDRTNTEAFF
d_gene: TRBD1; v_gene: TRBV28; abundance: -; j_gene: TRBJ2-3; CDR3nt: TGTGCCAGCAGAATGGACAGGGCTCGGGATACGCAGTATTTT; CDR3aa: CASRMDRARDTQYF
d_gene: -; v_gene: TRBV6-6; abundance: once; j_gene: TRBJ2-7; CDR3nt: TGTGCCAGCAGAACGCCAAGCCGGGCCGCCTACGAGCAGTACTTC; CDR3aa: CASRTPSRAAYEQYF
d_gene: -; v_gene: TRBV6-5; abundance: -; j_gene: TRBJ2-3; CDR3nt: TGTGCCAGCAGTTACCGGCTCTCGCGCACAGATACGCAGTATTTT; CDR3aa: CASSYRLSRTDTQYF
d_gene: -; v_gene: TRBV24-1; abundance: -; j_gene: TRBJ2-3; CDR3nt: TGTGCCACCAGACCGGGGCGAGCATCGAACACAGATACGCAGTATTTT; CDR3aa: CATRPGRASNTDTQYF
d_gene: TRBD1; v_gene: TRBV3-1/TRBV3-2; abundance: few; j_gene: TRBJ1-2; CDR3nt: TGTGCCAGCAGGAGACAGGGAGTGTATGGCTACACCTTC; CDR3aa: CASRRQGVYGYTF
d_gene: -; v_gene: TRBV7-9; abundance: -; j_gene: TRBJ1-1; CDR3nt: TGTGCCAGCAGCCCCGGGGGGTCCCCCAACACTGAAGCTTTCTTT; CDR3aa: CASSPGGSPNTEAFF
d_gene: TRBD2; v_gene: TRBV18; abundance: -; j_gene: TRBJ2-1; CDR3nt: TGTGCCAGCTTAATGCATAGCGGGGGGGCGAGTGAGCAGTTCTTC; CDR3aa: CASLMHSGGASEQFF
d_gene: -; v_gene: TRBV2; abundance: -; j_gene: TRBJ1-6; CDR3nt: TGTGCCAGCAGTGAAGGTCCCTTCCTGCCACCCCTCCACTTT; CDR3aa: CASSEGPFLPPLHF
d_gene: TRBD1; v_gene: TRBV15; abundance: -; j_gene: TRBJ1-6; CDR3nt: TGTGCCACCAGCAGAAGACAGGGGAGCTCCTATAATTCACCCCTCCACTTT; CDR3aa: CATSRRQGSSYNSPLHF
d_gene: -; v_gene: TRBV2; abundance: -; j_gene: TRBJ1-5; CDR3nt: TGTGCCAGCAGGCCCCTAGGGGGGAGCAATCAGCCCCAGCATTTT; CDR3aa: CASRPLGGSNQPQHF
d_gene: -; v_gene: TRBV23-1; abundance: -; j_gene: TRBJ1-5; CDR3nt: TGCGCCAGCAGTCAACCCTCCGACAGTAGCAATCAGCCCCAGCATTTT; CDR3aa: CASSQPSDSSNQPQHF
d_gene: -; v_gene: TRBV10-2; abundance: -; j_gene: TRBJ1-1; CDR3nt: TGCGCCAGCAGGGAAGGAGTCGGACAAATGAACACTGAAGCTTTCTTT; CDR3aa: CASREGVGQMNTEAFF
d_gene: -; v_gene: TRBV27; abundance: -; j_gene: TRBJ1-4; CDR3nt: TGTGCCAGCAGTCCCCCCCGGACCCTATTACCAAAACTGTTTTTT; CDR3aa: CASSPPRTLLPKLFF
d_gene: TRBD2; v_gene: TRBV29-1; abundance: -; j_gene: TRBJ2-5; CDR3nt: TGCAGCGTTATACTAGCGGGGGGCCCTGAAGAGACCCAGTACTTC; CDR3aa: CSVILAGGPEETQYF
d_gene: -; v_gene: TRBV2; abundance: -; j_gene: TRBJ1-5; CDR3nt: TGTGCCAGCAGTGAACTGGTGTTTAGCAATCAGCCCCAGCATTTT; CDR3aa: CASSELVFSNQPQHF
d_gene: TRBD1; v_gene: TRBV5-1; abundance: -; j_gene: TRBJ1-6; CDR3nt: TGCGCCAGCAGCCCCCGACAGGGCGGGGGGAATTCACCCCTCCACTTT; CDR3aa: CASSPRQGGGNSPLHF
d_gene: -; v_gene: TRBV28; abundance: -; j_gene: TRBJ1-5; CDR3nt: TGTGCCAGCAGTTTATGGTCAAAAGACCAGCCCCAGCATTTT; CDR3aa: CASSLWSKDQPQHF
d_gene: TRBD2; v_gene: TRBV7-9; abundance: -; j_gene: TRBJ2-1; CDR3nt: TGTGCCAGCAGTGGGACTAGCTTTGGTGAGCAGTTCTTC; CDR3aa: CASSGTSFGEQFF
d_gene: -; v_gene: TRBV4-1; abundance: -; j_gene: TRBJ1-2; CDR3nt: TGCGCCAGCAGCCAACAGGCAGGGAACTATGGCTACACCTTC; CDR3aa: CASSQQAGNYGYTF
d_gene: TRBD2; v_gene: TRBV19; abundance: -; j_gene: TRBJ2-7; CDR3nt: TGTGCCAGTAGTTTCGGAGGGAGGGACGAGCAGTACTTC; CDR3aa: CASSFGGRDEQYF
d_gene: -; v_gene: TRBV3-1/TRBV3-2; abundance: -; j_gene: TRBJ1-5; CDR3nt: TGTGCCAGCAGCCTTCACAGGGAGATCCAGCCCCAGCATTTT; CDR3aa: CASSLHREIQPQHF
d_gene: -; v_gene: TRBV19; abundance: -; j_gene: TRBJ1-2; CDR3nt: TGTGCCAGTAGTAGGGGGTCGGCAGCTAAAACCTATGGCTACACCTTC; CDR3aa: CASSRGSAAKTYGYTF
d_gene: TRBD2; v_gene: TRBV3-1/TRBV3-2; abundance: -; j_gene: TRBJ2-3; CDR3nt: TGTGCCAGCAGCCCCCGACTAGCGGGGGAGGTAGATACGCAGTATTTT; CDR3aa: CASSPRLAGEVDTQYF
d_gene: TRBD1; v_gene: TRBV28; abundance: -; j_gene: TRBJ1-2; CDR3nt: TGTGCCAGCAGTTTATTTTCACAGGGGACTGGCTACACCTTC; CDR3aa: CASSLFSQGTGYTF
d_gene: TRBD1; v_gene: TRBV5-1; abundance: -; j_gene: TRBJ1-2; CDR3nt: TGCGCCAGCAGCCTGGGACAGGGTGGAGGCTACACCTTC; CDR3aa: CASSLGQGGGYTF
d_gene: -; v_gene: TRBV21-1; abundance: many; j_gene: TRBJ2-7; CDR3nt: TGTGCCACCCCCCACCGGGGAAATGGATTCTACGAGCAGTACTTC; CDR3aa: CATPHRGNGFYEQYF
d_gene: -; v_gene: TRBV5-1; abundance: -; j_gene: TRBJ2-2; CDR3nt: TGCGCCAGCAGCCGGGTCGGCACCGGGGAGCTGTTTTTT; CDR3aa: CASSRVGTGELFF
d_gene: TRBD1; v_gene: TRBV7-3; abundance: -; j_gene: TRBJ1-2; CDR3nt: TGTGCCAGCGGGACAGTCTATGGCTACACCTTC; CDR3aa: CASGTVYGYTF
d_gene: -; v_gene: TRBV5-5; abundance: once; j_gene: TRBJ2-7; CDR3nt: TGTGCCAGCAGCTTGGGCGGACCCGAGCAGTACTTC; CDR3aa: CASSLGGPEQYF
d_gene: -; v_gene: TRBV19; abundance: -; j_gene: TRBJ1-3; CDR3nt: TGTGCCAGTAGTCCTCAGCACTCTGGAAACACCATATATTTT; CDR3aa: CASSPQHSGNTIYF
d_gene: TRBD1; v_gene: TRBV10-3; abundance: -; j_gene: TRBJ2-7; CDR3nt: TGTGCCATCAGCGGGACAGGGTTCGAGCAGTACTTC; CDR3aa: CAISGTGFEQYF
d_gene: -; v_gene: TRBV5-6; abundance: -; j_gene: TRBJ1-1; CDR3nt: TGTGCCAGCAGCTTGACGGCAGGGAGATACACTGAAGCTTTCTTT; CDR3aa: CASSLTAGRYTEAFF
d_gene: TRBD1; v_gene: TRBV18; abundance: -; j_gene: TRBJ2-7; CDR3nt: TGTGCCAGCTCACCCGGACAGGGGTTGGGGTACGAGCAGTACTTC; CDR3aa: CASSPGQGLGYEQYF
d_gene: -; v_gene: TRBV9; abundance: -; j_gene: TRBJ2-5; CDR3nt: TGTGCCAGCAGCGTAGATTTAGAGACCCAGTACTTC; CDR3aa: CASSVDLETQYF
d_gene: -; v_gene: TRBV4-1; abundance: once; j_gene: TRBJ2-5; CDR3nt: TGCGCCAGCAGCCGAGCACCGTACAGGGAAGAGACCCAGTACTTC; CDR3aa: CASSRAPYREETQYF
d_gene: -; v_gene: TRBV2; abundance: once; j_gene: TRBJ1-2; CDR3nt: TGTGCCAGCAGCTGCTACCGGGACACGCAGTGCTATGGCTACACCTTC; CDR3aa: CASSCYRDTQCYGYTF
d_gene: -; v_gene: TRBV28; abundance: -; j_gene: TRBJ1-5; CDR3nt: TGTGCCAGCAGTTCAGGGTCTTTTGGAAATAGCAATCAGCCCCAGCATTTT; CDR3aa: CASSSGSFGNSNQPQHF
d_gene: TRBD2; v_gene: TRBV2; abundance: -; j_gene: TRBJ2-3; CDR3nt: TGTGCCGGCCATAGCGGGGGGGCCAGTGGGACGCAGTATTTT; CDR3aa: CAGHSGGASGTQYF
d_gene: TRBD1; v_gene: TRBV6-1; abundance: -; j_gene: TRBJ2-1; CDR3nt: TGTGCCAGCAGTGAAGCGCAGGGGGACAATGAGCAGTTCTTC; CDR3aa: CASSEAQGDNEQFF
d_gene: -; v_gene: TRBV2; abundance: -; j_gene: TRBJ1-2; CDR3nt: TGTGCCAGCAGTGTAACTAGGGAAAGCAATGGCTACACCTTC; CDR3aa: CASSVTRESNGYTF
d_gene: -; v_gene: TRBV21-1; abundance: -; j_gene: TRBJ1-2; CDR3nt: TGTGCCAGCAGCAAAAGTCGGAGTAACTATGGCTACACCTTC; CDR3aa: CASSKSRSNYGYTF
d_gene: TRBD2; v_gene: TRBV4-2; abundance: -; j_gene: TRBJ2-5; CDR3nt: TGTGCCAGCAGCCAAGATGGGAGCGGGACCCAAGAGACCCAGTACTTC; CDR3aa: CASSQDGSGTQETQYF
d_gene: -; v_gene: TRBV5-6; abundance: once; j_gene: TRBJ1-2; CDR3nt: TGTGCCAGCAGCTTGGGACCTGGGGGCTATGGCTACACCTTC; CDR3aa: CASSLGPGGYGYTF
d_gene: -; v_gene: TRBV10-1; abundance: -; j_gene: TRBJ2-7; CDR3nt: TGCGCCAGCAGTGAGTCCTGGGGTCACGAGCAGTACTTC; CDR3aa: CASSESWGHEQYF
d_gene: -; v_gene: TRBV2; abundance: -; j_gene: TRBJ1-6; CDR3nt: TGTGCCCTAAAAGAGAGCTCCTATAATTCACCCCTCCACTTT; CDR3aa: CALKESSYNSPLHF
d_gene: -; v_gene: TRBV19; abundance: -; j_gene: TRBJ2-7; CDR3nt: TGTGCCAGTAGTATAGAGGGAGGCTCCTACGAGCAGTACTTC; CDR3aa: CASSIEGGSYEQYF
d_gene: -; v_gene: TRBV28; abundance: -; j_gene: TRBJ2-3; CDR3nt: TGTGCCAGCAGTTTACGCAGGGATACAGATACGCAGTATTTT; CDR3aa: CASSLRRDTDTQYF
d_gene: -; v_gene: TRBV19; abundance: -; j_gene: TRBJ2-5; CDR3nt: TGTGCCAGTAGTGTTACTACAGGGCAAGAGACCCAGTACTTC; CDR3aa: CASSVTTGQETQYF
d_gene: -; v_gene: TRBV19; abundance: -; j_gene: TRBJ1-1; CDR3nt: TGTGCCAGTAGTTCCCGATCAGACGGCACTGAAGCTTTCTTT; CDR3aa: CASSSRSDGTEAFF
d_gene: -; v_gene: TRBV3-1/TRBV3-2; abundance: -; j_gene: TRBJ1-1; CDR3nt: TGTGCCAGCGGCCCGACAGCGACGAACACTGAAGCTTTCTTT; CDR3aa: CASGPTATNTEAFF